This T cell receptor (beta chain) was recorded in a study of radiotherapy plus CTLA-4 blockade in lung cancer. Study conclusions and caveats: Some TCR clones had been derived from tumors. These clones expanded in peripheral blood after radiotherapy plus ipilimumab. Reports identified early blood T cell clone dynamics, with interferon-beta, as the best response predictor.

Trimming took off 5 bases at V and 6 bases at J, with 20 bases between the two ends. Germline V gives CDR1 MNHNY, CDR2 SVGAGI (reference sequence). This CDR3 region has 16 residues. Produced via immunoSEQ multiplex PCR; TCRdb's table is partial and in-frame only. This table holds roughly 44,000 clones, about 88% found once. In its sample, this clone was seen once. Its specificity is unknown. The source of this sequence is a human donor with non-small cell lung cancer whose response to radiotherapy plus ipilimumab could not be evaluated. This chain uses TRBV6-6 with TRBJ2-1, with D possibly being TRBD2 (5 bases). The sample in question was peripheral blood, obtained from a patient treated with radiotherapy plus ipilimumab. The CDR3 coding sequence is TGTGCCAGCAGTCCCTCGGGGTCAAGAAGCGGCAATGAGCAGTTCTTC. Its protein is CASSPSGSRSGNEQFF.